Listed here is a single T cell receptor (beta chain). Its antigen is unidentified. The data belong to a study of monozygotic twins with inflammatory bowel disease. The CDR3 has 14 residues. Notes on the study in general: Immunosuppressive treatments were not uniform, and this may have added variability to patient repertoires. Subtypes among T cells remained indistinguishable.

The team made cDNA by running eight separate reactions for each sample. Via template switching, UMIs carrying a 6-nucleotide sample barcode were introduced. Reanalyzing the 5' RACE reads, TCRdb keeps one entry per CDR3 protein, without DNA. The sample holds fewer than 550,000 distinct CDR3 sequences. Input material: blood. This receptor was obtained from a human donor with ulcerative colitis or Crohn's disease, or a healthy co-twin of an affected twin (not recorded which). This chain connects TRBV12-3 or TRBV12-4 to TRBJ1-5; TCRdb's D gene call, TRBD1, goes unchecked for lack of DNA. This CDR3 reads CASSINRGSQPQHF.